These 25 T cell receptor beta chains were all obtained from the same sample, sequenced in a study of preoperative IRX-2 immunotherapy in early breast cancer. Measured with immunoSEQ multiplex PCR; TCRdb has only the in-frame clones, and not every one. This table has 90,000 to 100,000 clones, approximately 90% appearing once. Treatment defined: preoperative locoregional IRX-2 cytokine immunotherapy. The sample was tumor tissue, taken after IRX-2 immunotherapy. The receptors were sampled from a human donor with breast cancer.

This clone turned up a few times. V is TRBV6-8 and J is TRBJ1-1, with D unresolved. The germline V and J ends were trimmed by 5 bases and 2 bases, with 21 bases remaining between them. The CDR3 runs 17 residues. Germline lookup yields CDR1 MNHGY and CDR2 SAAAGT. The CDR3: CASSRHSRQTVNTEAFF. In DNA, the CDR3 is TGTGCCAGCAGTCGACATTCCAGACAAACAGTTAACACTGAAGCTTTCTTT.

DNA for the CDR3: TGTGCTAGTGGTTTGGTACTAGCGGGAGTTGTCATTCAGTACTTC. It is translated as CASGLVLAGVVIQYF. The chain employs TRBV12-5 and TRBJ2-4, with 11 bases aligning to TRBD2. Per the germline V gene, CDR1 is LGHNT and CDR2 is FRNRAP. V lost 0 bases, J lost 9 bases, and 4 bases stayed unmatched. The CDR3 is made up of 15 amino acids.

Turning to this clone: At one boundary the junction diverges from the germline segment, which might be a read error. The DNA for the CDR3 is TGTGCCAGCAGCTTGTGGCGGGGGGCGGTCCCCCCCGGGGAACTGTTTTTT. Translation: CASSLWRGAVPPGELFF. The chain links TRBV7-7 to TRBJ2-2, with 8 nucleotides matching TRBD2. The CDR3 is made up of 17 amino acids. Germline assignment: CDR1 SSHAT and CDR2 FNYEAQ (reference sequence).

The chain uses TRBV10-3 and TRBJ1-5; D is unresolved. The CDR3 contains 16 residues. Germline V gene data show CDR1 as ENHRY and CDR2 as SYGVKD. The germline V and J ends were trimmed by 0 bases and 4 bases, with 13 bases remaining between them. The CDR3 sequence is CAISESGPSLNQPQHF. Here the CDR3 DNA reads TGTGCCATCAGTGAGTCTGGGCCCTCCTTAAATCAGCCCCAGCATTTT.

The rearrangement uses TRBV1 and TRBJ2-1. TRBV1 is annotated as a pseudogene. There are 14 residues in the CDR3. The CDR3 loop reads CASSQDNHRNEQFF. CDR3 DNA: TGCGCCAGCAGCCAAGATAATCATCGCAATGAGCAGTTCTTC.

This rearrangement joins TRBV6-8 to TRBJ1-5, with TRBD1 as a possible D gene (5 bases). CDR1 is MNHGY, CDR2 SAAAGT, per germline. Trimming left V 2 bases short and J 2 bases short, with 10 bases between. The CDR3 sequence is 15 residues long. The CDR3 DNA reads as TGTGCCAGCAGTTACGGGGGGACGCGCAATCAGCCCCAGCATTTT. Translating gives CASSYGGTRNQPQHF.

This clone has only one observation. The gene calls are TRBV18 and TRBJ1-1; no definite D call. V was clipped by 3 bases and J by 0 bases, with 11 bases between them. The CDR3 totals 15 residues. Germline V gene lookup returns CDR1 KGHSH and CDR2 LQKENI. The DNA for the CDR3 is TGTGCCAGCTCACCTGGGGAGACGATGAACACTGAAGCTTTCTTT. Its translation is CASSPGETMNTEAFF.

The rearrangement uses TRBV28 and TRBJ2-7; D unresolved. CDR3 length equals 15 residues. V lost 7 bases and J 4 bases, leaving 20 bases between the germline ends. Germline V gene lookup returns CDR1 MDHEN and CDR2 SYDVKM. Here the CDR3 DNA reads TGTGCCAGCAACTCGGCTGAGATCCTCGGATACGAGCAGTACTTC. It is translated as CASNSAEILGYEQYF.

The rearrangement joins TRBV19 to TRBJ1-5; D is unresolved. This CDR3 comprises 15 residues. With 6 bases removed from V and 6 bases from J, the gap between germline ends came to 18 bases. CDR1 is LNHDA, CDR2 SQIVND, per germline (reference sequence). DNA for the CDR3: TGTGCCAGTAGGTTGGGCGCCCTAGAGGGTCAGCCCCAGCATTTT. Its translation: CASRLGALEGQPQHF. The whole variable domain, remainder taken from reference TRBV19 and TRBJ1-5, is DGGITQSPKYLFRKEGQNVTLSCEQNLNHDAMYWYRQDPGQGLRLIYYSQIVNDFQKGDIAEGYSVSREKKESFPLTVTSAQKNPTAFYLCASRLGALEGQPQHFGDGTRLSIL.

The chain carries TRBV6-8 and TRBJ1-1, with 8 positions matching TRBD1. The J segment lost 2 bases and the V segment lost 8 bases, leaving 10 bases of the junction unmatched. The CDR3 sequence is 15 residues long. Looked up from germline, CDR1 is MNHGY and CDR2 is SAAAGT. CDR3 sequence reads: CASLGQGRSNTEAFF. As DNA, the CDR3 is TGTGCCAGCCTTGGACAGGGAAGAAGTAACACTGAAGCTTTCTTT.

Only one count was recorded for this clone. The V call is TRBV19, the J call TRBJ2-7, with TRBD1 identical over 9 bases. Germline CDR1 is LNHDA and CDR2 is SQIVND (reference sequence). The CDR3 sequence is 14 residues long. J lost 6 bases, V lost 2 bases, and 5 bases had no gene match. This CDR3 is CASSIRQGEGEQYF. The CDR3 DNA follows: TGTGCCAGTAGTATAAGACAGGGGGAAGGCGAGCAGTACTTC.

This clone was counted a single time. This chain connects TRBV18 to TRBJ1-5; TRBD1 is a possible D gene (5 bases). The CDR3 is made up of 14 amino acids. Germline CDR1 is KGHSH and CDR2 is LQKENI. Trimming pared 6 bases from V and 3 bases from J, leaving 12 bases between. This chain's CDR3 is CASSLWGNNQPQHF. As DNA, the CDR3 is TGTGCCAGCTCCCTCTGGGGGAACAATCAGCCCCAGCATTTT.

V and J are TRBV28 and TRBJ2-5; tentative D call: TRBD1 (6 bases). V lost 7 bases and J lost 2, with 14 bases in between. The CDR3 totals 14 residues. Germline CDR1 reads MDHEN; CDR2 reads SYDVKM. Written as DNA, the CDR3 is TGTGCCAGCACGACCATGGACAGTCAAGAGACCCAGTACTTC. This translates into CASTTMDSQETQYF.

The chain uses TRBV6-8 and TRBJ2-7; D not resolved. The CDR3 extends over 15 amino acids. Germline CDR1 and CDR2: MNHGY and SAAAGT. Trimming took 6 bases from V and 2 from J, leaving 17 bases between them. Here the CDR3 DNA reads TGTGCCAGCAGCCTTACAAGAACTGCGACCTACGAGCAGTACTTC. It yields the protein CASSLTRTATYEQYF.

V usage is TRBV14 and J usage is TRBJ1-5, with TRBD1 as a possible D gene (6 bases). Germline-derived CDR1 and CDR2 are SGHDN and FVKESK. Trimming removed 2 bases from V and 4 bases from J, with 12 bases in between. The CDR3 loop spans 15 amino acids. The CDR3 sequence: CASSQRRGRNQPQHF. In nucleotides, the CDR3 is TGTGCCAGCAGCCAAAGGAGGGGGAGAAATCAGCCCCAGCATTTT.

The chain employs TRBV10-1 and TRBJ2-1, with a tentative D call TRBD1 (6 bases). The germline V and J ends were trimmed by 6 bases and 4 bases, with 10 bases remaining between them. This CDR3 spans 13 amino acids. From germline, CDR1 is WNHNN and CDR2 SYGVQD (reference sequence). CDR3 sequence: CASSPDSYNEQFF. CDR3 coding DNA: TGCGCCAGCAGCCCGGACAGTTACAATGAGCAGTTCTTC.

The J gene is TRBJ1-6, the V gene TRBV6-8; D unresolved. Deletions cut 5 bases from V and 7 bases from J, with 15 bases between. This CDR3 comprises 15 residues. Germline CDR1 is MNHGY and CDR2 is SAAAGT. The DNA for the CDR3 is TGTGCCAGCAGTCTTTTTCCGGATGGGAATTCACCCCTCCACTTT. Its protein is CASSLFPDGNSPLHF.

This sequence joins TRBV11-3 and TRBJ1-6; 7 bases agree with TRBD1. The germline gives CDR1 SGHNT, CDR2 YENEEA. The trim removed 7 bases at V and 11 bases at J, leaving 14 bases unmatched. The CDR3 totals 15 residues. In DNA form, the CDR3 reads TGTGCCAGCAAAACTCACCGGGACAGAAAAGCACCCCTCCACTTT. It specifies CASKTHRDRKAPLHF.

Here the CDR3 DNA reads TGCAGCGTTGTTCAACCTAACACCGGGGAGCTGTTTTTT. Its protein is CSVVQPNTGELFF. The rearrangement links TRBV29-1 to TRBJ2-2; D gene uncertain. V was clipped by 4 bases and J by 2 bases, with 8 bases between them. The CDR3 spans 13 residues. CDR1 is SQVTM and CDR2 is ANQGSEA in the germline V gene.

This clone was observed a handful of times. This chain uses TRBV30 with TRBJ1-4, with D hard to call. Germline V gives CDR1 GTSNPN, CDR2 SVGIG (reference sequence). V shed 1 base and J shed 4 bases, with 7 bases lying between them. The CDR3 is made up of 13 amino acids. The CDR3 is CAWSAGINEKLFF. The CDR3 DNA reads TGTGCCTGGAGTGCGGGGATTAATGAAAAACTGTTTTTT.

V gene TRBV7-1 combines with J gene TRBJ2-3; D ambiguous. TRBV7-1 falls under the ORF class, with uncertain function. This CDR3 spans 13 amino acids. The V gene lost 4 bases and the J gene lost 4 bases, with 9 bases spanning the gap. The CDR3 loop is CASSLDLSDTQYF. The CDR3 DNA is TGTGCCAGCAGCTTAGATCTCTCAGATACGCAGTATTTT.

The rearrangement links TRBV28 to TRBJ1-5; D not resolved. V lost 8 bases, J lost 0 bases, and 14 bases lay in between. This CDR3 region has 15 residues. The V gene's germline CDR1 is MDHEN and CDR2 SYDVKM. As DNA, the CDR3 is TGTGCCAGCTCAGTCGCGGGCCATAGCAATCAGCCCCAGCATTTT. Its protein product is CASSVAGHSNQPQHF.

CDR3 in amino acids: CASSLTGLAAYNEQFF. The CDR3 coding sequence is TGTGCCAGCAGCTTAACGGGACTAGCGGCGTACAATGAGCAGTTCTTC. V and J are TRBV11-3 and TRBJ2-1; 11 positions match TRBD2. The V gene's germline CDR1 is SGHNT and CDR2 YENEEA. CDR3 length: 16 residues. J lost 4 bases, V lost 2 bases, and 4 bases had no gene match.

The J gene is TRBJ1-1, the V gene TRBV5-1, with 8 bases that match TRBD1. J gave up 0 bases and V 4 bases, and 8 bases lay outside the gene matches. The CDR3 is 16 residues long. Germline CDR1 reads SGHRS; CDR2 reads YFSETQ. The CDR3: CASSHPGGELNTEAFF. The CDR3 DNA is TGCGCCAGCAGCCATCCAGGGGGCGAACTGAACACTGAAGCTTTCTTT.

The V gene is TRBV2, the J gene TRBJ1-5; tentatively, D is TRBD1 (5 bases). The CDR3 is 15 residues long. Looked up from germline, CDR1 is SNHLY and CDR2 is FYNNEI. Trimming removed 5 bases at V and 2 bases at J, with 13 bases between. CDR3 region: CASSPGRGGNQPQHF. CDR3 sequence (DNA): TGTGCCAGCAGTCCGGGGCGCGGTGGCAATCAGCCCCAGCATTTT.